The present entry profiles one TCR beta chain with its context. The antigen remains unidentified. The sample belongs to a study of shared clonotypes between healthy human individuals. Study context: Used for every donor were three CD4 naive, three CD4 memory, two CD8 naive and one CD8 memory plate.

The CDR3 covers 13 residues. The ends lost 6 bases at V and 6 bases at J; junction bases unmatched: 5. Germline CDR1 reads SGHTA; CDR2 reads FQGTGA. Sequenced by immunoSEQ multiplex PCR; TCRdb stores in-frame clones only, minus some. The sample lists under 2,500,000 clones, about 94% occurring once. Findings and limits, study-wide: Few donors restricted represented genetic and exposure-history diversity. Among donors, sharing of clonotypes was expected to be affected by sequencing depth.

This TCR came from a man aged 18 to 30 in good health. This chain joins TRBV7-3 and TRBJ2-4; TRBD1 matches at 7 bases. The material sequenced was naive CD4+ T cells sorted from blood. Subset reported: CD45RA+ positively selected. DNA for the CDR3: TGTGCCAGCAGTACGGGACAGTCAAACATTCAGTACTTC. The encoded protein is CASSTGQSNIQYF.